This is a list of T cell receptor beta chains from one sample in a study of response to subunit inactivated influenza vaccine. TCRdb re-called the RT-PCR reads through MiXCR, storing one row per CDR3 protein. The sample has about 650,000 distinct CDR3 sequences, about a sixth seen once. Sequencing was performed on PBMCs from blood, taken approximately 13 days after vaccination. The receptors were sampled from a man in his fifties or sixties who received an inactivated influenza vaccine. Both conserved end residues are trimmed from each CDR3. Fields, in order: V gene, CDR3 length, CDR3 protein.

TRBV20-1 | 12 | SASPPLGAQPQH
TRBV29-1 | 16 | SVRGTSGRVGVTGELF
TRBV25-1 | 11 | ASSDTRDSKQY
TRBV7-2 | 14 | ASSPMGTLGSYEQY
TRBV12-3/TRBV12-4 | 15 | ASSLGTSGLAKNIQY
TRBV12-3/TRBV12-4 | 10 | ASTFDRVEQY
TRBV7-9 | 13 | ASSQPEGGLIQQY
TRBV6-2/TRBV6-3 | 13 | ASSPRVGGTTEAF
TRBV7-9 | 14 | ASSFQALVGGNTIY
TRBV6-5 | 13 | ASSYLRGIEETQY
TRBV20-1 | 13 | SARDPEGSSYEQY
TRBV29-1 | 10 | SAGTGAETQY
TRBV12-3/TRBV12-4 | 12 | ASSPGGTTYEQY
TRBV20-1 | 13 | SADDGGEPSDTQY
TRBV14 | 12 | ASSQVMGVTEAF
TRBV7-2 | 14 | ASSLDPSGEYNEQF
TRBV2 | 11 | ASSWDSNTEAF
TRBV14 | 15 | ASSQVSWSSYNSPLH
TRBV18 | 14 | ASSPLRDRDRSPLH
TRBV15 | 10 | ATSRPGYEQY
TRBV5-1 | 13 | ASSNTGGSYNEQF
TRBV20-1 | 11 | SASGYGYQPQH
TRBV11-2 | 13 | ASSPKRPSTDTQY
TRBV7-2 | 13 | ASREPGTGRNEQF
TRBV4-1 | 13 | ASSQPGQVFYEQY